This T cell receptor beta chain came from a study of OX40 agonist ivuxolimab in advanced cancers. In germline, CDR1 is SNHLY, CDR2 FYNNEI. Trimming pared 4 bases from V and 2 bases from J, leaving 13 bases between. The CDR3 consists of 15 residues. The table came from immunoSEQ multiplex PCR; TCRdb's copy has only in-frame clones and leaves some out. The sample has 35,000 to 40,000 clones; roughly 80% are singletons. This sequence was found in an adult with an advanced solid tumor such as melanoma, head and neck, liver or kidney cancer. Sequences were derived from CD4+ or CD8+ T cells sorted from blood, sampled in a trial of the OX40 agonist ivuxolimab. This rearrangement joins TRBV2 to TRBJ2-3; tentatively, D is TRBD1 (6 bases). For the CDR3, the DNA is TGTGCCAGCAGTGGGGGGCGTACGGCCACAGATACGCAGTATTTT. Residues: CASSGGRTATDTQYF.